These T cell receptor beta chains were read from a single sample in a study of regulatory T cells in long-lasting Graves disease. TCRdb fed the multiplex PCR reads into MiXCR, producing one record per CDR3 protein. The data contain 200,000 to 250,000 distinct CDR3 sequences, approximately 20% of them singletons. The sequences come from peripheral blood mononuclear cells (PBMCs), collected at new diagnosis, from a patient treated with antithyroid drugs. The receptor set was obtained from a female donor with Graves disease. The CDR3 runs from the conserved cysteine through the conserved F or W. Fields, in order: clone size, D gene, V gene, J gene, CDR3 protein, CDR3 DNA. The D gene is left open where the match is weak. Clone size is given for some rows only: seen once, a few or many times, or a class if the clone is expanded.

clone_size: many
d_call: -
v_call: TRBV29-1
j_call: TRBJ2-7
cdr3_aa: CSVRLEVYF
cdr3_nt: TGCAGCGTTAGACTAGAGGTGTACTTC

clone_size: many
d_call: TRBD1
v_call: TRBV7-9
j_call: TRBJ2-7
cdr3_aa: CASSIQGMEQYF
cdr3_nt: TGTGCCAGCAGCATACAGGGGATGGAGCAGTACTTC

clone_size: many
d_call: TRBD1
v_call: TRBV7-9
j_call: TRBJ2-7
cdr3_aa: CASSSRQGSYEQYF
cdr3_nt: TGTGCCAGCAGCTCGAGACAGGGATCTTACGAGCAGTACTTC

clone_size: many
d_call: -
v_call: TRBV7-2
j_call: TRBJ2-6
cdr3_aa: CASSLGPSGANVLTF
cdr3_nt: TGTGCCAGCAGCTTAGGCCCCTCTGGGGCCAACGTCCTGACTTTC

clone_size: -
d_call: -
v_call: TRBV28
j_call: TRBJ1-2
cdr3_aa: CASSFRQDWGYTF
cdr3_nt: TGTGCCAGCAGTTTTCGGCAGGACTGGGGCTACACCTTC

clone_size: many
d_call: TRBD1
v_call: TRBV3-1
j_call: TRBJ2-6
cdr3_aa: CASSQGTGVNSGANVLTF
cdr3_nt: TGTGCCAGCAGCCAAGGGACAGGGGTTAATTCTGGGGCCAACGTCCTGACTTTC

clone_size: few
d_call: -
v_call: TRBV20-1
j_call: TRBJ2-3
cdr3_aa: CSASSGRGTDTQYF
cdr3_nt: TGCAGTGCTAGTTCGGGACGGGGCACAGATACGCAGTATTTT

clone_size: many
d_call: -
v_call: TRBV4-2
j_call: TRBJ1-4
cdr3_aa: CASSQVGVATNEKLFF
cdr3_nt: TGTGCCAGCAGCCAAGTGGGGGTTGCAACTAATGAAAAACTGTTTTTT

clone_size: many
d_call: -
v_call: TRBV6-2/TRBV6-3
j_call: TRBJ1-1
cdr3_aa: CASSEVSPTEAFF
cdr3_nt: TGTGCCAGCAGCGAGGTTTCCCCAACTGAAGCTTTCTTT

clone_size: -
d_call: TRBD2
v_call: TRBV9
j_call: TRBJ2-7
cdr3_aa: CASSVEGTSGSRSYEQYF
cdr3_nt: TGTGCCAGCAGCGTAGAGGGGACTAGCGGGAGTAGGTCCTACGAGCAGTACTTC

clone_size: many
d_call: TRBD1
v_call: TRBV20-1
j_call: TRBJ2-1
cdr3_aa: CSARTGIYNEQFF
cdr3_nt: TGCAGTGCAAGGACAGGGATTTACAATGAGCAGTTCTTC

clone_size: many
d_call: -
v_call: TRBV2
j_call: TRBJ1-3
cdr3_aa: CASSETGNTIYF
cdr3_nt: TGTGCCAGCAGTGAAACCGGAAACACCATATATTTT

clone_size: many
d_call: TRBD2
v_call: TRBV12-3/TRBV12-4
j_call: TRBJ2-1
cdr3_aa: CASGGRGYNEQFF
cdr3_nt: TGTGCCAGCGGCGGGAGGGGATACAATGAGCAGTTCTTC

clone_size: many
d_call: TRBD2
v_call: TRBV20-1
j_call: TRBJ2-5
cdr3_aa: CGARKTGTREETQYF
cdr3_nt: TGCGGTGCTAGAAAAACCGGGACTAGGGAAGAGACCCAGTACTTC

clone_size: -
d_call: -
v_call: TRBV20-1
j_call: TRBJ2-7
cdr3_aa: CSASTGLRSFEQYF
cdr3_nt: TGCAGTGCTAGTACAGGGTTAAGATCCTTCGAGCAGTACTTC

clone_size: -
d_call: -
v_call: TRBV9
j_call: TRBJ2-5
cdr3_aa: CASSVGAASDQYF
cdr3_nt: TGTGCCAGCAGCGTAGGTGCAGCAAGTGATCAGTACTTC

clone_size: -
d_call: -
v_call: TRBV2
j_call: TRBJ1-2
cdr3_aa: CASSEQGWIDYGYTF
cdr3_nt: TGTGCCAGCAGTGAACAGGGGTGGATCGACTATGGCTACACCTTC

clone_size: few
d_call: -
v_call: TRBV20-1
j_call: TRBJ2-3
cdr3_aa: CSARDSRDDTDTQYF
cdr3_nt: TGCAGTGCTAGAGATTCGCGGGACGACACAGATACGCAGTATTTT

clone_size: many
d_call: TRBD1
v_call: TRBV7-9
j_call: TRBJ2-1
cdr3_aa: CASSIFDRVPEQFF
cdr3_nt: TGTGCCAGCAGCATATTCGACAGGGTTCCTGAGCAGTTCTTC

clone_size: many
d_call: -
v_call: TRBV20-1
j_call: TRBJ2-7
cdr3_aa: CSASKSGQQYF
cdr3_nt: TGCAGTGCTAGTAAAAGCGGTCAGCAGTACTTC

clone_size: -
d_call: TRBD2
v_call: TRBV7-9
j_call: TRBJ2-1
cdr3_aa: CATQSSGSRHEQFF
cdr3_nt: TGTGCCACCCAGTCCAGCGGGAGTCGGCATGAGCAGTTCTTC

clone_size: -
d_call: -
v_call: TRBV30
j_call: TRBJ1-1
cdr3_aa: CAWTPGGTEAFF
cdr3_nt: TGTGCCTGGACACCCGGCGGGACTGAAGCTTTCTTT

clone_size: few
d_call: TRBD2
v_call: TRBV20-1
j_call: TRBJ2-1
cdr3_aa: CSAAGGSSYNEQFF
cdr3_nt: TGCAGTGCTGCCGGCGGGAGCTCCTACAATGAGCAGTTCTTC

clone_size: many
d_call: -
v_call: TRBV18
j_call: TRBJ2-7
cdr3_aa: CASSPPGRDGDEQYF
cdr3_nt: TGTGCCAGCTCACCACCTGGGCGGGACGGCGACGAGCAGTACTTC

clone_size: many
d_call: TRBD2
v_call: TRBV6-1
j_call: TRBJ2-5
cdr3_aa: CASGPAGGADETQYF
cdr3_nt: TGTGCCAGCGGACCGGCGGGGGGGGCGGATGAGACCCAGTACTTC

clone_size: -
d_call: -
v_call: TRBV30
j_call: TRBJ2-1
cdr3_aa: CAWNLVQGDEQCF
cdr3_nt: TGTGCCTGGAATTTGGTACAGGGCGATGAGCAGTGCTTC

clone_size: many
d_call: TRBD1
v_call: TRBV27
j_call: TRBJ1-1
cdr3_aa: CASRTGGLNTEAFF
cdr3_nt: TGTGCCAGCAGAACAGGGGGCTTAAACACTGAAGCTTTCTTT

clone_size: -
d_call: -
v_call: TRBV28
j_call: TRBJ1-5
cdr3_aa: CASSFFLKGLNQPQHF
cdr3_nt: TGTGCCAGCAGTTTCTTTCTCAAGGGGCTCAATCAGCCCCAGCATTTT

clone_size: many
d_call: TRBD1
v_call: TRBV25-1
j_call: TRBJ2-1
cdr3_aa: CASSEWVQGVHEQFF
cdr3_nt: TGTGCCAGCAGTGAATGGGTACAGGGGGTGCATGAGCAGTTCTTC

clone_size: many
d_call: TRBD2
v_call: TRBV30
j_call: TRBJ2-1
cdr3_aa: CAWSGAGVRNEQFF
cdr3_nt: TGTGCCTGGAGTGGCGCGGGAGTCCGCAATGAGCAGTTCTTC

clone_size: -
d_call: -
v_call: TRBV7-9
j_call: TRBJ2-6
cdr3_aa: CASSLVQGHGANVLTF
cdr3_nt: TGTGCCAGCAGCTTAGTCCAAGGTCACGGGGCCAACGTCCTGACTTTC

clone_size: many
d_call: -
v_call: TRBV6-2/TRBV6-3
j_call: TRBJ1-5
cdr3_aa: CASSYMSGGRSNQPQHF
cdr3_nt: TGTGCCAGCAGTTACATGTCAGGAGGGAGGAGCAATCAGCCCCAGCATTTT

clone_size: many
d_call: -
v_call: TRBV20-1
j_call: TRBJ2-7
cdr3_aa: CSARDRDTSYEQYF
cdr3_nt: TGCAGTGCTAGAGATCGAGACACCTCCTACGAGCAGTACTTC

clone_size: -
d_call: -
v_call: TRBV6-1
j_call: TRBJ1-6
cdr3_aa: CASSDLGDFNSPLHF
cdr3_nt: TGTGCCAGCAGTGATCTGGGGGACTTTAATTCACCCCTCCACTTT

clone_size: many
d_call: -
v_call: TRBV10-3
j_call: TRBJ2-7
cdr3_aa: CAISDPLQSYEQYF
cdr3_nt: TGTGCCATCAGTGATCCCCTGCAGTCCTACGAGCAGTACTTC

clone_size: many
d_call: TRBD1
v_call: TRBV6-5
j_call: TRBJ1-2
cdr3_aa: CASSFPRQGSYGYTF
cdr3_nt: TGTGCCAGCAGTTTTCCGAGACAGGGAAGCTATGGCTACACCTTC

clone_size: many
d_call: -
v_call: TRBV19
j_call: TRBJ1-4
cdr3_aa: CASSIYATNEKLFF
cdr3_nt: TGTGCCAGTAGTATTTACGCAACTAATGAAAAACTGTTTTTT

clone_size: many
d_call: -
v_call: TRBV20-1
j_call: TRBJ2-3
cdr3_aa: CSALSGETDTQYF
cdr3_nt: TGCAGTGCACTCTCCGGGGAGACAGATACGCAGTATTTT

clone_size: -
d_call: TRBD1
v_call: TRBV4-1
j_call: TRBJ1-1
cdr3_aa: CASSPRQGSLNTEAFF
cdr3_nt: TGCGCCAGCAGCCCCCGACAGGGGTCACTGAACACTGAAGCTTTCTTT

clone_size: many
d_call: -
v_call: TRBV7-6
j_call: TRBJ2-7
cdr3_aa: CASSPGTETSYEQYF
cdr3_nt: TGTGCCAGCAGCCCAGGGACAGAGACTAGCTACGAGCAGTACTTC

clone_size: -
d_call: -
v_call: TRBV20-1
j_call: TRBJ2-3
cdr3_aa: CSARLGVGDTQYF
cdr3_nt: TGCAGTGCTAGGCTGGGGGTAGGAGATACGCAGTATTTT

clone_size: many
d_call: -
v_call: TRBV29-1
j_call: TRBJ1-2
cdr3_aa: CSVETGNGYTF
cdr3_nt: TGCAGCGTTGAGACCGGGAATGGCTACACCTTC

clone_size: many
d_call: TRBD1
v_call: TRBV5-1
j_call: TRBJ1-6
cdr3_aa: CASSTGQAESPLHF
cdr3_nt: TGCGCCAGCAGCACCGGACAGGCGGAATCACCCCTCCACTTT

clone_size: many
d_call: TRBD2
v_call: TRBV20-1
j_call: TRBJ2-1
cdr3_aa: CSARDGAGVENEQFF
cdr3_nt: TGCAGTGCTAGAGATGGGGCGGGAGTGGAGAATGAGCAGTTCTTC

clone_size: many
d_call: TRBD2
v_call: TRBV5-4
j_call: TRBJ2-3
cdr3_aa: CASSLASGNTDTQYF
cdr3_nt: TGTGCCAGCAGCTTGGCTAGCGGGAACACAGATACGCAGTATTTT

clone_size: -
d_call: TRBD2
v_call: TRBV12-3/TRBV12-4
j_call: TRBJ2-3
cdr3_aa: CASSLGREGSTDTQYF
cdr3_nt: TGTGCCAGCAGTTTAGGGCGGGAGGGGAGCACAGATACGCAGTATTTT

clone_size: -
d_call: -
v_call: TRBV19
j_call: TRBJ2-1
cdr3_aa: CASRLGRRGNEQFF
cdr3_nt: TGTGCCAGTAGGTTGGGGAGGAGGGGCAATGAGCAGTTCTTC

clone_size: few
d_call: TRBD2
v_call: TRBV20-1
j_call: TRBJ2-1
cdr3_aa: CSARGLSGTHNEQFF
cdr3_nt: TGCAGTGCTAGAGGGCTTAGCGGGACCCACAATGAGCAGTTCTTC

clone_size: many
d_call: TRBD2
v_call: TRBV6-2/TRBV6-3
j_call: TRBJ2-7
cdr3_aa: CASSYSGLGLHEQYF
cdr3_nt: TGTGCCAGCAGTTACAGTGGACTAGGTCTCCACGAGCAGTACTTC

clone_size: many
d_call: -
v_call: TRBV11-1
j_call: TRBJ2-3
cdr3_aa: CASSLEAADTQYF
cdr3_nt: TGTGCCAGCAGCTTAGAGGCGGCAGATACGCAGTATTTT

clone_size: -
d_call: -
v_call: TRBV12-3/TRBV12-4
j_call: TRBJ2-2
cdr3_aa: CASMSRGSNTGELLF
cdr3_nt: TGTGCCAGCATGAGCAGGGGATCGAACACCGGGGAGCTGCTTTTT

clone_size: few
d_call: TRBD2
v_call: TRBV5-1
j_call: TRBJ2-7
cdr3_aa: CASSSNPTSGTYEQYF
cdr3_nt: TGCGCCAGCAGCTCGAACCCGACTAGCGGAACCTACGAGCAGTACTTC